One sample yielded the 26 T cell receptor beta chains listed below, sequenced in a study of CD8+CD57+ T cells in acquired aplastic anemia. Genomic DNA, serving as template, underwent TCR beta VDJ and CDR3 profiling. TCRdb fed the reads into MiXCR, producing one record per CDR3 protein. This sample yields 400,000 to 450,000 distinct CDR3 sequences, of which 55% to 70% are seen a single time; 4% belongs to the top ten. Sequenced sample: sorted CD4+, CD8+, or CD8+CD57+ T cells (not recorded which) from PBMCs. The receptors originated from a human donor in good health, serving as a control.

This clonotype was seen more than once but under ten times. Here the CDR3 reads CASSLSLSVGEKLFF. In DNA form, the CDR3 reads TGTGCCAGCAGCTTATCTTTATCGGTTGGTGAAAAACTGTTTTTT. The chain couples TRBV12-3 or TRBV12-4 to TRBJ1-4; no clear D. The CDR3 spans 15 residues. Trimming shortened V by 6 bases and J by 7 bases, and 18 bases separated the two germline ends.

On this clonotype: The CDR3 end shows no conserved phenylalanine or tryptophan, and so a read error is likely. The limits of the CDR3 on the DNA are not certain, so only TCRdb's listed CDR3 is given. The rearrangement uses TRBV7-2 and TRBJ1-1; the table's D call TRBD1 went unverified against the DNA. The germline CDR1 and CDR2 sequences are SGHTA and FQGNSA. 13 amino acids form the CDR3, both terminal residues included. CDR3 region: CASSLAPGGYTGE.

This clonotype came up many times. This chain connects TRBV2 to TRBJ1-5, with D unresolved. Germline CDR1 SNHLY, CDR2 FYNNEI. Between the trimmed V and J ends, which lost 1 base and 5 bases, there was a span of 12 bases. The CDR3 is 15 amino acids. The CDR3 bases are TGTGCCAGCAGTGAAGACGAGGGCGTTTATCAGCCCCAGCATTTT. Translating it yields CASSEDEGVYQPQHF.

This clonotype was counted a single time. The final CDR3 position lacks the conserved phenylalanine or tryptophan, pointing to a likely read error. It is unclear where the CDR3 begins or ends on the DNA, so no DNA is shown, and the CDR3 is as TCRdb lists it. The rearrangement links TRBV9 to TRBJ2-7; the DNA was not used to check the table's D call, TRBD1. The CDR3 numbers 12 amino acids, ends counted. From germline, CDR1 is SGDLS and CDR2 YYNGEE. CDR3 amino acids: CASSATHTGSTE.

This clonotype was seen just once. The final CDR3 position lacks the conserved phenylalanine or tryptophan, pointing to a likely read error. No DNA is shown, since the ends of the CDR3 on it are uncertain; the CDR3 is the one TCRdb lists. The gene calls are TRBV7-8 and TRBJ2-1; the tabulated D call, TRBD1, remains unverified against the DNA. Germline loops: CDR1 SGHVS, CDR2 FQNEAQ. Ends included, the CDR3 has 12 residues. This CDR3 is CASRARDNNYVL.

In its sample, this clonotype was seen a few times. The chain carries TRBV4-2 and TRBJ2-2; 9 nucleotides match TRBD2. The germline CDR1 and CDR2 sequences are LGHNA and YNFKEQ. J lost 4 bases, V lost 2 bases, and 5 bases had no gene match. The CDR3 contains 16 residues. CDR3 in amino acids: CASSQPAGGGTGELFF. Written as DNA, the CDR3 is TGTGCCAGCAGCCAACCGGCGGGGGGGGGCACCGGGGAGCTGTTTTTT.

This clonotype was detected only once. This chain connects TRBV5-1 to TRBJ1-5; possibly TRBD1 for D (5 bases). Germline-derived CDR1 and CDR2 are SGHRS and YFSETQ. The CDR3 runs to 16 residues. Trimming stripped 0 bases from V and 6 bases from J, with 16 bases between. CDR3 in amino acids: CASSLGGNQEGQPQHF. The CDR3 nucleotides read TGCGCCAGCAGCTTGGGGGGGAACCAAGAGGGTCAGCCCCAGCATTTT.

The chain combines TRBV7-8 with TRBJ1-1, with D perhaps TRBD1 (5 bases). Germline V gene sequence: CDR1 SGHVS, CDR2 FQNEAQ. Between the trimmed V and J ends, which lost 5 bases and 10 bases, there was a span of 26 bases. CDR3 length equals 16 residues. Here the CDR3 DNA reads TGTGCCAGCAGCACAGGACCGGGGGATGCGACAAATACAGCTTTCTTT. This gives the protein CASSTGPGDATNTAFF.

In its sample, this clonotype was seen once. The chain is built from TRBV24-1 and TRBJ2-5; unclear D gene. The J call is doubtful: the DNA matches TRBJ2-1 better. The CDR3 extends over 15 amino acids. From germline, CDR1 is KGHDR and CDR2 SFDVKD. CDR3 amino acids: CATSDVRAVYNEQFF. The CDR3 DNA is TGTGCCACCAGCGACGTCCGGGCGGTATACAATGAGCAGTTCTTC.

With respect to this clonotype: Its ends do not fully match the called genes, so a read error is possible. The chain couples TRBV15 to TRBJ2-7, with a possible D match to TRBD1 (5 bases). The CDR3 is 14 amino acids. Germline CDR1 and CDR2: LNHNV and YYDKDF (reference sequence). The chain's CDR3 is CAISRDIGADEQYF. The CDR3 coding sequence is TGTGCCATCAGCAGAGATATAGGGGCAGACGAGCAGTACTTC.

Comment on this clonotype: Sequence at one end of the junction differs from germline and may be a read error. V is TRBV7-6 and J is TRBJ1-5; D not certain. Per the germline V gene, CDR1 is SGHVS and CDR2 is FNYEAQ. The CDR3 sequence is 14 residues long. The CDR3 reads CASTARGTDQRHDF. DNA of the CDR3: TGTGCCAGCACCGCCAGAGGAACCGATCAACGTCATGATTTT.

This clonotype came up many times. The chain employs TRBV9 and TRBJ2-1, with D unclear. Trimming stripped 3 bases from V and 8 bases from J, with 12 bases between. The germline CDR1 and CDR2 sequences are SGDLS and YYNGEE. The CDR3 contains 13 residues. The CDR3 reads CASSASRRYEQFF. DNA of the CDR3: TGTGCCAGCAGCGCTTCCAGACGGTATGAGCAGTTCTTC.

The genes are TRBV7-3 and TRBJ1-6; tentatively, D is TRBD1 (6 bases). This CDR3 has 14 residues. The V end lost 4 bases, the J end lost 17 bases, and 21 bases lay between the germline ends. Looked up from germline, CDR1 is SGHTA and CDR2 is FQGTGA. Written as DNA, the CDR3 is TGTGCCAGCAGCTCACCGACCACAGGGAGGAGGTTCCACTTT. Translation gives CASSSPTTGRRFHF.

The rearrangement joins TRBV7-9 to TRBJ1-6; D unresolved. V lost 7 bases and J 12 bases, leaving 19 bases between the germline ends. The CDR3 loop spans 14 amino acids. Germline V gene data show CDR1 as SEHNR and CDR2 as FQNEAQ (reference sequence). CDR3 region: CASTGLARAQPLHF. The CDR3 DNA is TGTGCCAGCACCGGACTCGCCAGAGCGCAACCCCTCCACTTT.

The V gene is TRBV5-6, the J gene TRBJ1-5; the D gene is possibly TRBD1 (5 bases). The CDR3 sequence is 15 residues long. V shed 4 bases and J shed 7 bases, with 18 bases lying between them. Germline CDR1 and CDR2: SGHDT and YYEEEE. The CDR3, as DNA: TGTGCCAGCAGCGGGCAGCTACAGGTTCACCAGCCCCAGCATTTT. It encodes CASSGQLQVHQPQHF.

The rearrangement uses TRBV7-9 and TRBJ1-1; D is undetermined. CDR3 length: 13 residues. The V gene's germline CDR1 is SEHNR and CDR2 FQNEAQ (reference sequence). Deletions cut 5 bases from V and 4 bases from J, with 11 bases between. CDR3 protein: CASSHPPGTEAFF. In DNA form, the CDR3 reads TGTGCCAGCAGCCACCCGCCCGGCACTGAAGCTTTCTTT.

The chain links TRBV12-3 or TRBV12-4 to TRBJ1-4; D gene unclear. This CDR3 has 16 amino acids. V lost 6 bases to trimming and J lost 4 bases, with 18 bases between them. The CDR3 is CASSLDGQGGNEKLFF. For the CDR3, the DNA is TGTGCCAGCAGCCTGGACGGCCAAGGCGGTAATGAAAAACTGTTTTTT.

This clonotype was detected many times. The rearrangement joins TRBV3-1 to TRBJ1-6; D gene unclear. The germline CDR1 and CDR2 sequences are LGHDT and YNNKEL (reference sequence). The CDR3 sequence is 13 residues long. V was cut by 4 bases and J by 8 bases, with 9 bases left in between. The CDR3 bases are TGTGCCAGCAGCCGCGGATCAGATTCACCCCTCCACTTT. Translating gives CASSRGSDSPLHF.

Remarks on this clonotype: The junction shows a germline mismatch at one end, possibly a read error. CDR3 sequence reads: CASTRQGYQTEYF. The CDR3 DNA follows: TGTGCCAGCACCAGACAGGGATATCAGACCGAGTATTTT. The chain couples TRBV19 to TRBJ1-5, with TRBD1 identical over 7 bases. The CDR3 consists of 13 residues. Looked up from germline, CDR1 is LNHDA and CDR2 is SQIVND (reference sequence).

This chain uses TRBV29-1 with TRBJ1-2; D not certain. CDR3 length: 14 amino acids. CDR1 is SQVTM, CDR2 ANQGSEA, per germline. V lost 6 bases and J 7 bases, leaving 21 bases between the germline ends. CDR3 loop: CSVGTDGEKVGYTF. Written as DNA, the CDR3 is TGCAGCGTCGGAACGGACGGGGAGAAGGTTGGCTACACCTTC.

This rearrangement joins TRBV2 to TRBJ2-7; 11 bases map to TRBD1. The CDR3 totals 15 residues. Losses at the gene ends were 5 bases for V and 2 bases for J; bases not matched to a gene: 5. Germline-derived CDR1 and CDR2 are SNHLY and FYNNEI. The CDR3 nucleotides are TGTGCCAGCAGTCGGGACAGGGGGAGGACCTACGAGCAGTACTTC. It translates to CASSRDRGRTYEQYF.

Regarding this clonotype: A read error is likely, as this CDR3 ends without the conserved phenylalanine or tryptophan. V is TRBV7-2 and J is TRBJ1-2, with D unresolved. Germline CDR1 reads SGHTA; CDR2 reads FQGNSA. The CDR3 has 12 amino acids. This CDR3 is CASSQEKAGYTH. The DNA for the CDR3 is TGCGCCAGCAGCCAAGAGAAGGCTGGCTACACCCAC.

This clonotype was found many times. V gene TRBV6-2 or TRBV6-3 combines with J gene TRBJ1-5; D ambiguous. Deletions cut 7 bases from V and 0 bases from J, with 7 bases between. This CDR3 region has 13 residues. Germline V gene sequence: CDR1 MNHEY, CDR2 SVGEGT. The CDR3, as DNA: TGTGCCAGCAATCCTTATAGCAATCAGCCCCAGCATTTT. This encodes CASNPYSNQPQHF.

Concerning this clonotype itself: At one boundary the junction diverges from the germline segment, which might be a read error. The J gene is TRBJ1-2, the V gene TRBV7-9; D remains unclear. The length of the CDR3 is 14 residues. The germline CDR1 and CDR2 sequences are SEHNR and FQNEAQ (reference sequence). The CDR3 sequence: CASSPSIHEQSNGF. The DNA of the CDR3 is TGTGCCAGCAGCCCCTCTATCCATGAGCAGTCGAACGGCTTC.

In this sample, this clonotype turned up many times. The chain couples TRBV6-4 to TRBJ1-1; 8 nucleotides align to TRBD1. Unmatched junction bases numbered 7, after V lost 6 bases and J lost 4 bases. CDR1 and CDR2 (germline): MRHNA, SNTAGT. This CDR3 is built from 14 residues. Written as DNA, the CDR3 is TGTGCCAGCAGAATAACAGGGGGAGGCACTGAAGCTTTCTTT. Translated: CASRITGGGTEAFF.

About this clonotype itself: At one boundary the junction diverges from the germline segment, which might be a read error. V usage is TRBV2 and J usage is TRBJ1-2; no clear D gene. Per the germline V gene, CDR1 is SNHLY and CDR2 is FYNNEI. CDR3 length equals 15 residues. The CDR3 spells CAASSDGSLGYAYNF. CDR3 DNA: TGTGCCGCCAGCAGCGACGGTAGTCTTGGCTATGCCTACAACTTC.